Below, 29 T cell receptor beta chains from the same sample are listed, as sequenced in a study of T cell changes during pregnancy in multiple sclerosis. The protocol was immunoSEQ multiplex PCR, while the TCRdb copy is restricted to in-frame clones and leaves out a portion. The table includes 65,000 to 85,000 clones, approximately 95% detected once. The starting material was peripheral blood, obtained in the second trimester of pregnancy. All receptors derive from a female donor in good health, enrolled as a control in a pregnancy study.

The gene calls are TRBV6-6 and TRBJ1-2, with 7 bases fitting TRBD1. Losses at the gene ends were 0 bases for V and 4 bases for J; bases not matched to a gene: 8. Germline values: CDR1 MNHNY, CDR2 SVGAGI (reference sequence). CDR3 length: 16 residues. The CDR3 DNA sequence: TGTGCCAGCAGTTACTCACAGGGGCCGGGTGGCTATGGCTACACCTTC. It encodes CASSYSQGPGGYGYTF.

The V call is TRBV7-9, the J call TRBJ2-1; 10 nucleotides match TRBD2. The CDR3 is 16 amino acids. The trim removed 5 bases at V and 8 bases at J, leaving 12 bases unmatched. Germline-derived CDR1 and CDR2 are SEHNR and FQNEAQ (reference sequence). The CDR3 DNA reads TGTGCCAGCAGCCCCATTCTAGCGGGAGCCTCCGATGAGCAGTTCTTC. Protein: CASSPILAGASDEQFF.

The sample holds a few counts of this clone. V usage is TRBV6-1 and J usage is TRBJ2-1; 8 bases align to TRBD2. CDR1 MNHNS and CDR2 SASEGT come from the germline V gene. Trimming took 6 bases from V and 3 from J; bases not matched to a gene: 4. The CDR3 runs to 14 residues. The CDR3 spells CASSKGLDYNEQFF. The DNA for the CDR3 is TGTGCCAGCAGCAAGGGACTAGACTACAATGAGCAGTTCTTC.

V is TRBV28 and J is TRBJ2-3; 10 nucleotides agree with TRBD2. V gave up 5 bases and J gave up 4 bases; unmatched junction bases: 6. Germline V gene sequence: CDR1 MDHEN, CDR2 SYDVKM. The CDR3 runs to 15 residues. CDR3 DNA: TGTGCCAGCAGTACCCTAGCGGGAGTGGCAGATACGCAGTATTTT. Its protein is CASSTLAGVADTQYF.

The chain has TRBV28 and TRBJ2-7; D uncertain. V was clipped by 5 bases and J by 1 base, with 18 bases between them. Germline V gene lookup returns CDR1 MDHEN and CDR2 SYDVKM. CDR3 length equals 16 residues. The DNA of the CDR3 is TGTGCCAGCAGTCCCGCTACTCTCTACGGGTCCTACGAGCAGTACTTC. Its protein product is CASSPATLYGSYEQYF.

This clone was observed a handful of times. The chain has TRBV7-9 and TRBJ2-2; 11 positions agree with TRBD2. CDR1 SEHNR and CDR2 FQNEAQ come from the germline V gene (reference sequence). The J segment lost 6 bases and the V segment lost 6 bases, leaving 9 bases of the junction unmatched. This CDR3 comprises 16 residues. DNA for the CDR3: TGTGCCAGCAGACCAATAGCGGGAGGGCCTTCCGGGGAGCTGTTTTTT. Amino acid sequence: CASRPIAGGPSGELFF.

This CDR3 reads CASSSLDRSSYNEQFF. CDR3 in DNA: TGCGCCAGCAGCTCCTTGGACAGGTCATCCTACAATGAGCAGTTCTTC. The chain combines TRBV5-1 with TRBJ2-1; 7 bases fit TRBD1. The germline V gene has CDR1 SGHRS and CDR2 YFSETQ. Losses at the gene ends were 3 bases for V and 1 base for J; bases not matched to a gene: 7. The CDR3 extends over 16 amino acids. Full variable domain (missing parts from reference TRBV5-1 and TRBJ2-1): KAGVTQTPRYLIKTRGQQVTLSCSPISGHRSVSWYQQTPGQGLQFLFEYFSETQRNKGNFPGRFSGRQFSNSRSEMNVSTLELGDSALYLCASSSLDRSSYNEQFFGPGTRLTVL.

The chain uses TRBV5-1 and TRBJ1-2, with a tentative D call TRBD1 (6 bases). Trimming shortened V by 0 bases and J by 0 bases, and 12 bases separated the two germline ends. CDR1 is SGHRS and CDR2 is YFSETQ in the germline V gene. This CDR3 contains 16 residues. In DNA form, the CDR3 reads TGCGCCAGCAGCTTGGAGTCACAGGGATCTAACTATGGCTACACCTTC. Residues: CASSLESQGSNYGYTF.

This chain connects TRBV4-1 to TRBJ1-1, with 7 bases that match TRBD1. The germline gives CDR1 MGHRA, CDR2 YSYEKL. This CDR3 is built from 17 residues. Unmatched junction bases numbered 9, after V lost 1 base and J lost 1 base. The CDR3, as DNA: TGCGCCAGCAGCCAAGGGGGCAGGGGGGTCGGGAACACTGAAGCTTTCTTT. This encodes CASSQGGRGVGNTEAFF.

The gene calls are TRBV27 and TRBJ2-7; a possible D gene is TRBD1 (5 bases). Germline-derived CDR1 and CDR2 are MNHEY and SMNVEV (reference sequence). The CDR3 runs to 15 residues. V was shortened by 5 bases and J by 0 bases, with 14 bases between the two germline ends. CDR3 loop: CASSPTVFSSYEQYF. CDR3 coding DNA: TGTGCCAGCAGTCCGACAGTTTTCAGCTCCTACGAGCAGTACTTC.

J is TRBJ2-5 and V is TRBV6-6; weak D call: TRBD1 (6 bases). This CDR3 has 14 amino acids. CDR1 MNHNY and CDR2 SVGAGI come from the germline V gene (reference sequence). Between the trimmed V and J ends, which lost 6 bases and 3 bases, there was a span of 14 bases. Here the CDR3 reads CASRQGIQEETQYF. CDR3 nucleotide sequence: TGTGCCAGCAGACAGGGAATCCAGGAAGAGACCCAGTACTTC.

This sequence joins TRBV4-2 and TRBJ2-3; 14 nucleotides match TRBD2. The CDR3 totals 18 residues. Looked up from germline, CDR1 is LGHNA and CDR2 is YNFKEQ. Unmatched junction bases numbered 5, after V lost 0 bases and J lost 3 bases. The CDR3 DNA sequence: TGTGCCAGCAGCCAAGATCCGGGGACTAGCGGGAGTACAGATACGCAGTATTTT. The encoded protein is CASSQDPGTSGSTDTQYF.

The J gene is TRBJ2-5, the V gene TRBV29-1; perhaps TRBD1 as D (7 bases). Germline V lookup: CDR1 SQVTM, CDR2 ANQGSEA. Trimming took 4 bases from V and 4 from J, leaving 16 bases between them. This CDR3 is 14 amino acids long. Written as DNA, the CDR3 is TGCAGCGTTGGGAGGGCAGGGGGAGGAGAGACCCAGTACTTC. It codes for CSVGRAGGGETQYF.

The V call is TRBV6-1, the J call TRBJ2-7; a possible D gene is TRBD1 (6 bases). The CDR3 has 13 amino acids. Germline CDR1 and CDR2: MNHNS and SASEGT. Deletions cut 4 bases from V and 1 base from J, with 8 bases between. CDR3 amino acids: CASSADRSYEQYF. The CDR3 DNA is TGTGCCAGCAGTGCCGACAGGTCCTACGAGCAGTACTTC.

The genes are TRBV6-6 and TRBJ2-2; a possible D gene is TRBD1 (6 bases). Trimming left V 6 bases short and J 2 bases short, with 10 bases between. The germline V gene has CDR1 MNHNY and CDR2 SVGAGI (reference sequence). The length of the CDR3 is 14 residues. CDR3 amino acids: CASRQGTNTGELFF. DNA for the CDR3: TGTGCCAGCAGACAGGGTACAAACACCGGGGAGCTGTTTTTT.

This clone was seen a few times. The chain recombines TRBV14 with TRBJ2-7; 8 bases match TRBD1. The CDR3 sequence is 15 residues long. Germline V lookup: CDR1 SGHDN, CDR2 FVKESK. V lost 2 bases and J lost 3; bases outside the gene matches: 6. The CDR3 reads CASSQIRTGLYEQYF. CDR3 sequence (DNA): TGTGCCAGCAGCCAAATAAGGACAGGGCTCTACGAGCAGTACTTC.

The chain links TRBV6-5 to TRBJ1-4, with D hard to call. Trimming removed 7 bases from V and 7 bases from J, with 16 bases in between. This CDR3 has 14 amino acids. CDR1 is MNHEY and CDR2 is SVGAGI in the germline V gene. The CDR3 sequence: CASKFDGLAEKLFF. The CDR3 DNA is TGTGCCAGCAAGTTTGACGGGTTAGCTGAAAAACTGTTTTTT.

The chain combines TRBV10-3 with TRBJ2-7, with TRBD2 matching 8 bases. Germline assignment: CDR1 ENHRY and CDR2 SYGVKD. The length of the CDR3 is 15 residues. V shed 0 bases and J 5 bases; nucleotides not matched to a gene: 6. Here the CDR3 DNA reads TGTGCCATCAGTGAGTCCGGGACTAGTTCCAACGAGCAGTACTTC. Its protein product is CAISESGTSSNEQYF.

The CDR3 spells CASSQGRGVNNEQFF. The CDR3, as DNA: TGCGCCAGCAGCCAGGGGCGGGGCGTAAACAATGAGCAGTTCTTC. This chain uses TRBV4-1 with TRBJ2-1; D might be TRBD2 (6 bases). Germline values: CDR1 MGHRA, CDR2 YSYEKL. The CDR3 runs 15 residues. V dropped 3 bases and J dropped 5 bases, with 14 bases sitting between them.

The chain recombines TRBV5-1 with TRBJ2-5, with 8 positions matching TRBD1. The CDR3 loop spans 16 amino acids. V lost 9 bases and J lost 2; bases outside the gene matches: 15. The germline V gene encodes CDR1 SGHRS and CDR2 YFSETQ. CDR3 DNA sequence: TGCGCCACCCAATTAGCAGGGGGCTCACCACAAGAGACCCAGTACTTC. It codes for CATQLAGGSPQETQYF.

The V and J genes are TRBV9 and TRBJ2-3; D remains unclear. Trimming took 5 bases from V and 5 from J, leaving 6 bases between them. Germline lookup yields CDR1 SGDLS and CDR2 YYNGEE. This CDR3 comprises 11 residues. CDR3 in amino acids: CASSPEDTQYF. DNA of the CDR3: TGTGCCAGCAGTCCAGAAGATACGCAGTATTTT.

V and J are TRBV10-3 and TRBJ1-1, with TRBD1 identical over 7 bases. This CDR3 spans 16 amino acids. Unmatched junction bases numbered 14, after V lost 8 bases and J lost 2 bases. CDR1 is ENHRY, CDR2 SYGVKD, per germline. The CDR3 nucleotides read TGTGCCATCCGGAGTGATCCAGAGGGGGCCAACACTGAAGCTTTCTTT. Protein: CAIRSDPEGANTEAFF.

This clone was counted a few times. The chain combines TRBV28 with TRBJ2-7; the match to TRBD2 covers 7 bases. CDR3 length: 13 amino acids. With V trimmed by 7 bases and J by 4 bases, 7 bases remained unmatched. Germline-derived CDR1 and CDR2 are MDHEN and SYDVKM. Here the CDR3 DNA reads TGTGCCAGCATTGGCGGGAGTACATACGAGCAGTACTTC. Amino acid sequence: CASIGGSTYEQYF.

This rearrangement joins TRBV5-6 to TRBJ2-2, with D possibly TRBD1 on 5 matching bases. Trimming cost V 4 bases and J 0 bases, with 10 bases left between them. Per germline, CDR1 SGHDT and CDR2 YYEEEE. This CDR3 is 15 amino acids long. The CDR3 DNA sequence: TGTGCCAGCAGCGTTGACAGCCCGAACACCGGGGAGCTGTTTTTT. Its translation: CASSVDSPNTGELFF.

Here the CDR3 reads CASSPIATDTQYF. DNA for the CDR3: TGTGCCAGCAGCCCTATAGCCACAGATACGCAGTATTTT. The chain recombines TRBV11-2 with TRBJ2-3, with D unresolved. The V and J ends lost 5 bases and 2 bases respectively, with 8 bases between them. The CDR3 has 13 residues. CDR1 SGHAT and CDR2 FQNNGV come from the germline V gene.

This chain uses TRBV5-6 with TRBJ2-2; 12 bases fit TRBD2. The V segment lost 0 bases and the J segment 4 bases; nucleotides outside the gene matches: 1. Per germline, CDR1 SGHDT and CDR2 YYEEEE. The CDR3 runs 16 residues. CDR3 sequence (DNA): TGTGCCAGCAGCTTGGCTAGCGGGAGGGCCACCGGGGAGCTGTTTTTT. Amino acid sequence: CASSLASGRATGELFF.

The CDR3 sequence is CASSSQGLDTEAFF. The CDR3 DNA follows: TGTGCCAGCAGTTCCCAGGGATTGGACACTGAAGCTTTCTTT. The V gene is TRBV6-5, the J gene TRBJ1-1, with D maybe TRBD1 (5 bases). CDR1 is MNHEY and CDR2 is SVGAGI in the germline V gene. CDR3 length: 14 amino acids. V lost 4 bases, J lost 3 bases, and 12 bases lay in between.

This sequence joins TRBV19 and TRBJ2-7; 8 bases match TRBD1. The CDR3 runs to 15 residues. Germline V gene lookup returns CDR1 LNHDA and CDR2 SQIVND (reference sequence). The ends lost 4 bases at V and 0 bases at J; junction bases unmatched: 5. CDR3 DNA sequence: TGTGCCAGTAGTAACTGGACAGGGCCCTCCTACGAGCAGTACTTC. Its translation: CASSNWTGPSYEQYF.

The J gene is TRBJ2-6, the V gene TRBV5-1; 8 bases agree with TRBD2. The CDR3 spans 15 residues. The J segment lost 1 base and the V segment lost 4 bases, leaving 1 base of the junction unmatched. CDR1 is SGHRS and CDR2 is YFSETQ in the germline V gene. In nucleotides, the CDR3 is TGCGCCAGCAGCCGCGGGGGGTCTGGGGCCAACGTCCTGACTTTC. Translated: CASSRGGSGANVLTF.